A single sample is the source of the 6 T cell receptor beta chains below, sequenced in a study of chronic HIV infection and antiretroviral therapy. TCRdb reprocessed the 5' RACE reads via MiXCR and lists one record per CDR3 protein. The sample records about 48,000 distinct CDR3 sequences, about 18% being singletons. Sequenced: peripheral blood. These TCRs come from an adult who had HIV and had not received antiretroviral therapy, or was an uninfected healthy control (not recorded which).

This clonotype was counted between two and nine times. The genes are TRBV6-5 and TRBJ2-3, with TRBD1 matching 9 bases. After removal of 5 bases from V and 2 bases from J, the junction contained 5 bases not matched to a gene. Germline CDR1 is MNHEY and CDR2 is SVGAGI. This CDR3 has 15 amino acids. CDR3 bases: TGTGCCAGCAGTCCATGGACAGGGGCCACAGATACGCAGTATTTT. This gives the protein CASSPWTGATDTQYF.

The V and J genes are TRBV28 and TRBJ1-1, with TRBD1 as a possible D gene (6 bases). The CDR3 length is 13 residues. Trimming took off 7 bases at V and 4 bases at J, with 13 bases between the two ends. From germline, CDR1 is MDHEN and CDR2 SYDVKM. Written as DNA, the CDR3 is TGTGCCAGCATCCTAACAGGGTTCACTGAAGCTTTCTTT. This encodes CASILTGFTEAFF.

The chain joins TRBV28 to TRBJ2-5; D is perhaps TRBD1 or TRBD2 (5 bases each). V lost 3 bases and J lost 0, with 11 bases in between. The CDR3 extends over 15 amino acids. The V gene's germline CDR1 is MDHEN and CDR2 SYDVKM. This chain's CDR3 is CASSFAREYQETQYF. The CDR3 region has the DNA TGTGCCAGCAGTTTCGCCAGGGAGTACCAAGAGACCCAGTACTTC.

This sequence joins TRBV13 and TRBJ2-3, with D unresolved. Germline V gives CDR1 PRHDT, CDR2 FYEKMQ (reference sequence). The CDR3 is 12 residues long. Trimming left V 3 bases short and J 2 bases short, with 3 bases between. The CDR3 DNA reads TGTGCCAGCAGCTTTCTCACAGATACGCAGTATTTT. Its translation: CASSFLTDTQYF.

CDR3 coding DNA: TGCGCCAGCACTCGAATTAGGGAGGATGGCTACACCTTC. Translation: CASTRIREDGYTF. The V call is TRBV10-2, the J call TRBJ1-2, with D uncertain. This CDR3 contains 13 residues. Trimming cost V 7 bases and J 6 bases, with 15 bases left between them. Germline V gene lookup returns CDR1 WSHSY and CDR2 SAAADI.

The genes are TRBV15 and TRBJ1-1; no clear D gene. V lost 0 bases and J 1 base, leaving 6 bases between the germline ends. The CDR3 loop spans 14 amino acids. Germline CDR1 LNHNV, CDR2 YYDKDF (reference sequence). CDR3 bases: TGTGCCACCAGCAGAGATTTTTCGAACACTGAAGCTTTCTTT. Translated: CATSRDFSNTEAFF.